These T cell receptor beta chains were read from a single sample in a study of human T cells and chemical hapten exposure. TCRdb re-called the RACE reads through MiXCR, storing one row per CDR3 protein. The sample lists 150,000 to 200,000 distinct CDR3 sequences, more than 12% seen once, with about 1.8% in the top ten. The sample consisted of whole blood, taken in connection with sensitization to the hapten diphenylcyclopropenone (DPC). Receptor source: a woman in her twenties or thirties with alopecia areata. Some clones in this sample may be carry-over from other donors' samples. Both conserved end residues are part of each CDR3. D genes are given only for firm matches. Clone size, where shown, is once, few, many, or a class for clones that have expanded.

V: TRBV28
J: TRBJ1-2
size: few
D: NA
CDR3: CASSLAAPNYGYTF
DNA: TGTGCCAGCAGTTTGGCCGCGCCTAACTATGGCTACACCTTC

V: TRBV20-1
J: TRBJ2-3
size: many
D: TRBD2
CDR3: CSARDLLAGGSDTQYF
DNA: TGCAGTGCTAGAGATCTCCTAGCGGGAGGGTCGGATACGCAGTATTTT

V: TRBV20-1
J: TRBJ2-7
size: NA
D: NA
CDR3: CSARAGASYEQYF
DNA: TGCAGTGCAAGGGCGGGGGCTAGCTACGAGCAGTACTTC

V: TRBV20-1
J: TRBJ1-4
size: NA
D: TRBD1
CDR3: CSAREQGATNEKLFF
DNA: TGCAGTGCTAGAGAGCAGGGGGCAACTAATGAAAAACTGTTTTTT

V: TRBV7-9
J: TRBJ2-3
size: NA
D: NA
CDR3: CASSLAVSGTDTQYF
DNA: TGTGCCAGCAGCTTAGCGGTTAGCGGCACAGATACGCAGTATTTT

V: TRBV7-8
J: TRBJ2-1
size: many
D: TRBD2
CDR3: CASSSRLAGGRHNEQFF
DNA: TGTGCCAGCAGCTCCCGCTTAGCGGGGGGGCGTCACAATGAGCAGTTCTTC

V: TRBV7-8
J: TRBJ2-5
size: few
D: TRBD2
CDR3: CASSLVALGARGAQETQYF
DNA: TGTGCCAGCAGCTTAGTGGCACTAGGGGCGCGGGGGGCACAAGAGACCCAGTACTTC

V: TRBV11-3
J: TRBJ2-3
size: NA
D: NA
CDR3: CASSEVGATGTDTQYF
DNA: TGTGCCAGCAGCGAGGTCGGGGCGACGGGCACAGATACGCAGTATTTT

V: TRBV14
J: TRBJ2-3
size: NA
D: NA
CDR3: CASSFWVGGTDTQYF
DNA: TGTGCCAGCAGCTTCTGGGTCGGGGGCACAGATACGCAGTATTTT

V: TRBV11-2
J: TRBJ2-2
size: NA
D: NA
CDR3: CASSPRSDYLTGELFF
DNA: TGTGCCAGCAGCCCTCGTTCGGACTACCTAACCGGGGAGCTGTTTTTT

V: TRBV11-2
J: TRBJ1-6
size: once
D: TRBD1
CDR3: CASTRTLGTGFYNSPPHF
DNA: TGTGCCAGCACCCGGACCCTCGGGACAGGGTTCTATAATTCACCCCCCCACTTT

V: TRBV7-8
J: TRBJ2-1
size: NA
D: NA
CDR3: CASSFRAAGTSTYNEQFF
DNA: TGTGCCAGCAGCTTCCGGGCGGCGGGGACAAGCACTTACAATGAGCAGTTCTTC

V: TRBV5-6
J: TRBJ2-4
size: NA
D: NA
CDR3: CASSYGPLGNIQYF
DNA: TGTGCCAGCAGCTACGGCCCTCTGGGAAACATTCAGTACTTC

V: TRBV29-1
J: TRBJ2-7
size: NA
D: NA
CDR3: CSVGNSYEQYF
DNA: TGCAGCGTGGGTAACAGCTACGAGCAGTACTTC

V: TRBV10-3
J: TRBJ1-3
size: few
D: NA
CDR3: CAISDFDTDSPGNTIYF
DNA: TGTGCCATCAGTGATTTCGACACGGACAGTCCTGGAAACACCATATATTTT

V: TRBV7-2
J: TRBJ2-7
size: NA
D: TRBD1
CDR3: CASSLGPGQGFSEQYF
DNA: TGTGCCAGCAGCTTGGGACCGGGACAGGGCTTCTCCGAGCAGTACTTC

V: TRBV6-6
J: TRBJ2-2
size: few
D: NA
CDR3: CASRGAGTGELFF
DNA: TGTGCCAGCAGGGGGGCTGGGACCGGGGAGCTGTTTTTT

V: TRBV5-4
J: TRBJ1-1
size: many
D: NA
CDR3: CASRSDPREEAFF
DNA: TGTGCCAGCAGATCGGACCCCCGGGAGGAAGCTTTCTTT

V: TRBV4-3
J: TRBJ1-1
size: many
D: NA
CDR3: CASSQEVNTEAFF
DNA: TGCGCCAGCAGCCAAGAGGTGAACACTGAAGCTTTCTTT

V: TRBV6-6
J: TRBJ2-5
size: NA
D: NA
CDR3: CASSYGPGRGSQETQYF
DNA: TGTGCCAGCAGTTACGGCCCGGGACGGGGTTCACAAGAGACCCAGTACTTC

V: TRBV11-2
J: TRBJ2-3
size: many
D: NA
CDR3: CASSRGLLRTDTQYF
DNA: TGTGCCAGCAGCCGTGGACTCCTACGCACAGATACGCAGTATTTT

V: TRBV29-1
J: TRBJ2-1
size: NA
D: TRBD2
CDR3: CSVPKLAGWYNEQFF
DNA: TGCAGCGTCCCTAAACTAGCGGGATGGTACAATGAGCAGTTCTTC

V: TRBV12-3/TRBV12-4
J: TRBJ2-1
size: few
D: TRBD2
CDR3: CASRPSGGQYNEQFF
DNA: TGTGCCAGCAGGCCTAGCGGGGGCCAATACAATGAGCAGTTCTTC

V: TRBV7-6
J: TRBJ2-5
size: NA
D: TRBD1
CDR3: CASSLAGTVRETQYF
DNA: TGTGCCAGCAGCTTAGCGGGGACAGTAAGAGAGACCCAGTACTTC

V: TRBV27
J: TRBJ1-1
size: many
D: NA
CDR3: CASSPISGGPRQPAFF
DNA: TGTGCCAGCAGTCCCATATCTGGGGGACCTAGACAACCGGCTTTCTTT

V: TRBV7-9
J: TRBJ2-7
size: NA
D: NA
CDR3: CASSLAGPPYEQYF
DNA: TGTGCCAGCAGCTTAGCAGGACCCCCCTACGAGCAGTACTTC

V: TRBV9
J: TRBJ2-7
size: NA
D: TRBD2
CDR3: CASSVGSLAGYTEEQYF
DNA: TGTGCCAGCAGCGTAGGGTCGCTAGCGGGATATACTGAGGAGCAGTACTTC

V: TRBV6-6
J: TRBJ2-5
size: few
D: TRBD1
CDR3: CASRGQQETQYF
DNA: TGTGCCAGCAGGGGACAGCAAGAGACCCAGTACTTC

V: TRBV29-1
J: TRBJ1-3
size: NA
D: NA
CDR3: CSVVPGSGNTIYF
DNA: TGCAGCGTTGTGCCAGGGAGTGGAAACACCATATATTTT

V: TRBV3-1
J: TRBJ2-7
size: NA
D: NA
CDR3: CASSPSNEQYF
DNA: TGTGCCAGCAGCCCCTCCAACGAGCAGTACTTC

V: TRBV7-2
J: TRBJ2-2
size: few
D: NA
CDR3: CASTYGWSTGELFF
DNA: TGTGCCAGCACTTATGGGTGGAGCACCGGGGAGCTGTTTTTT

V: TRBV5-1
J: TRBJ1-1
size: few
D: NA
CDR3: CASSFSLMGNTEAFF
DNA: TGCGCCAGCAGCTTCAGCCTTATGGGGAACACTGAAGCTTTCTTT

V: TRBV6-2/TRBV6-3
J: TRBJ2-1
size: NA
D: NA
CDR3: CASKRGYNEQFF
DNA: TGTGCCAGCAAAAGGGGGTACAATGAGCAGTTCTTC

V: TRBV18
J: TRBJ1-2
size: NA
D: TRBD1
CDR3: CASSPGWQGVDYGYTF
DNA: TGTGCCAGCTCACCGGGATGGCAGGGGGTTGACTATGGCTACACCTTC

V: TRBV6-2/TRBV6-3
J: TRBJ2-2
size: NA
D: TRBD2
CDR3: CASSYRLAALTGELFF
DNA: TGTGCCAGCAGTTACAGGCTAGCGGCCCTCACCGGGGAGCTGTTTTTT

V: TRBV5-1
J: TRBJ1-6
size: NA
D: TRBD1
CDR3: CASSSGQGALNSPLHF
DNA: TGCGCCAGCAGCTCAGGACAGGGGGCTCTAAATTCACCCCTCCACTTT

V: TRBV5-1
J: TRBJ2-1
size: NA
D: TRBD1
CDR3: CASSYVPGQGMDEQFF
DNA: TGCGCCAGCAGCTACGTCCCGGGACAGGGTATGGATGAGCAGTTCTTC

V: TRBV7-9
J: TRBJ2-7
size: many
D: NA
CDR3: CASSRPEEYYEQYF
DNA: TGTGCCAGCAGCCGGCCAGAGGAGTACTACGAGCAGTACTTC

V: TRBV5-1
J: TRBJ1-5
size: many
D: NA
CDR3: CASSPQGGQPQHF
DNA: TGCGCCAGCAGCCCGCAGGGTGGACAGCCCCAGCATTTT

V: TRBV27
J: TRBJ1-5
size: few
D: NA
CDR3: CASSLRVGNQPQHF
DNA: TGTGCCAGCAGTTTGCGGGTGGGTAATCAGCCCCAGCATTTT

V: TRBV11-3
J: TRBJ2-5
size: NA
D: NA
CDR3: CASSLQVGTQYF
DNA: TGTGCCAGCAGCTTGCAAGTAGGGACCCAGTACTTC